The 27 T cell receptor beta chains below come from one sample, sequenced in a study of T-cell reconstitution after alpha-beta-depleted transplantation in children. A TCRbeta library incorporating unique molecular identifiers was prepared. TCRdb re-called the PCR reads through MiXCR, storing one row per CDR3 protein. Of some 120,000 distinct CDR3 sequences listed, 10% are singletons. The specimen comprised PBMCs, sampled before TCRalphabeta/CD19-depleted stem cell transplant. Source of these receptors: a boy aged 2 to 10 with acute lymphoblastic leukemia, due to receive a stem cell transplant.

This clonotype was seen a handful of times. Here the CDR3 DNA reads TGTGCCAGCGGTCGGCCGGGGACTGGAGAGCAGTACTTC. As protein: CASGRPGTGEQYF. V usage is TRBV28 and J usage is TRBJ2-7; tentatively, D is TRBD2 (6 bases). CDR1 is MDHEN and CDR2 is SYDVKM in the germline V gene. The V end was cut by 8 bases, the J end by 7 bases, with 18 bases between. The CDR3 spans 13 residues.

Only a few counts were recorded for this clonotype. The rearrangement uses TRBV3-1 and TRBJ2-5; D unresolved. CDR3 length equals 10 residues. V was shortened by 3 bases and J by 5 bases, with 1 base between the two germline ends. Per the germline V gene, CDR1 is LGHDT and CDR2 is YNNKEL (reference sequence). The CDR3 spells CASSHETQYF. In nucleotides, the CDR3 is TGTGCCAGCAGCCACGAGACCCAGTACTTC.

The sample holds many counts of this clonotype. V and J are TRBV24-1 and TRBJ2-1; D gene unclear. Per germline, CDR1 KGHDR and CDR2 SFDVKD. This CDR3 spans 15 amino acids. Deletions cut 3 bases from V and 9 bases from J, with 17 bases between. This chain's CDR3 is CATSDVRSASGEQFF. CDR3 nucleotides: TGTGCCACCAGTGATGTACGCTCTGCGTCGGGTGAGCAGTTCTTC.

This clonotype was counted ten times or more. This chain links TRBV7-2 with TRBJ2-1; 14 positions match TRBD2. With 3 bases clipped from V and 8 bases from J, the junction kept 6 bases outside the gene matches. This CDR3 contains 16 residues. CDR1 is SGHTA and CDR2 is FQGNSA in the germline V gene. The CDR3 loop reads CASSFLTSGRAYEQFF. CDR3 DNA: TGTGCCAGCAGCTTCCTGACTAGCGGGAGGGCCTATGAGCAGTTCTTC.

The chain carries TRBV27 and TRBJ2-2; 7 nucleotides match TRBD1. Trimming removed 5 bases from V and 2 bases from J; junction bases left unmatched: 11. There are 17 residues in the CDR3. CDR1 is MNHEY and CDR2 is SMNVEV in the germline V gene (reference sequence). The CDR3 DNA follows: TGTGCCAGCAGTGGACCCAGACAGGGTGCAAACACCGGGGAGCTGTTTTTT. Translating gives CASSGPRQGANTGELFF.

This clonotype was detected only a few times. The chain couples TRBV4-1 to TRBJ1-4; D not resolved. CDR1 is MGHRA and CDR2 is YSYEKL in the germline V gene. The CDR3 consists of 16 residues. Between the trimmed V and J ends, which lost 1 base and 6 bases, there was a span of 15 bases. The CDR3 spells CASSQGRASGDEKLFF. CDR3 nucleotide sequence: TGCGCCAGCAGCCAAGGGCGGGCCTCGGGTGATGAAAAACTGTTTTTT.

Comment on this clonotype: A much bigger clone sits one base away, suggesting this may be a read error. This chain uses TRBV7-9 with TRBJ2-5; a possible D gene is TRBD1 (6 bases). Germline assignment: CDR1 SEHNR and CDR2 FQNEAQ (reference sequence). CDR3 size: 14 residues. CDR3 DNA: TGTACCAGCAGTCGCGACAGGCGAGGGGAGACCCAGTACTTC. Encoded protein: CTSSRDRRGETQYF.

At least ten counts were recorded for this clonotype. The chain combines TRBV5-5 with TRBJ2-7, with D perhaps assigned TRBD1 or TRBD2 (5 bases each). Trimming stripped 1 base from V and 6 bases from J, with 8 bases between. Looked up from germline, CDR1 is SGHKS and CDR2 is YYEKEE (reference sequence). This CDR3 has 12 residues. CDR3 DNA: TGTGCCAGCAGCTTGCGAGGGGTCGAGCAGTACTTC. Its translation: CASSLRGVEQYF.

This chain connects TRBV7-2 to TRBJ2-1, with D tentatively TRBD2 (5 bases). The CDR3 contains 15 residues. Deletions cut 5 bases from V and 0 bases from J, with 11 bases between. Germline CDR1 and CDR2: SGHTA and FQGNSA. CDR3 nucleotides: TGTGCCAGCAGCGAAGAGCGGCGCTCCTACAATGAGCAGTTCTTC. It yields the protein CASSEERRSYNEQFF.

The genes are TRBV19 and TRBJ1-1, with 7 bases aligning to TRBD1. The ends lost 4 bases at V and 4 bases at J; junction bases unmatched: 6. Germline values: CDR1 LNHDA, CDR2 SQIVND (reference sequence). The CDR3 loop spans 14 amino acids. CDR3 protein: CASSRQGVGTEAFF. DNA of the CDR3: TGTGCCAGTAGTAGACAGGGAGTGGGCACTGAAGCTTTCTTT.

The J gene is TRBJ1-2, the V gene TRBV18; 7 bases map to TRBD1. Germline lookup yields CDR1 KGHSH and CDR2 LQKENI. The length of the CDR3 is 16 residues. Trimming at V came to 0 bases and at J to 4 bases, leaving 8 bases not matched to a gene. The CDR3 loop is CASSPPRQGPSYGYTF. CDR3 coding DNA: TGTGCCAGCTCACCACCCCGACAGGGACCTAGCTATGGCTACACCTTC.

The CDR3 protein is CASSGTSGALTGELFF. The DNA of the CDR3 is TGTGCCAGCAGTGGGACTAGCGGGGCTTTAACCGGGGAGCTGTTTTTT. The V gene is TRBV12-3 or TRBV12-4, the J gene TRBJ2-2; TRBD2 aligns across 13 bases. The length of the CDR3 is 16 residues. J lost 5 bases, V lost 5 bases, and 5 bases had no gene match.

This clonotype was observed at least ten times. The chain combines TRBV7-6 with TRBJ2-2, with D uncertain. With 1 base removed from V and 8 bases from J, the gap between germline ends came to 8 bases. The CDR3 extends over 13 amino acids. Germline lookup yields CDR1 SGHVS and CDR2 FNYEAQ. As DNA, the CDR3 is TGTGCCAGCAGCTTAGGTCGAGTGGGGGAGCTGTTTTTT. This encodes CASSLGRVGELFF. Variable domain in full (rest from reference TRBV7-6 and TRBJ2-2): GAGVSQSPRYKVTKRGQDVALRCDPISGHVSLYWYRQALGQGPEFLTYFNYEAQQDKSGLPNDRFSAERPEGSISTLTIQRTEQRDSAMYRCASSLGRVGELFFGEGSRLTVL.

This clonotype was counted a few times. This chain joins TRBV24-1 and TRBJ1-4, with 9 bases matching TRBD1. Germline values: CDR1 KGHDR, CDR2 SFDVKD. The CDR3 runs to 18 residues. J was trimmed by 2 bases and V by 0 bases; bases with no gene match: 6. The CDR3 nucleotides read TGTGCCACCAGTGATTTGGGGGGACAGGGTCATACTAATGAAAAACTGTTTTTT. Translation: CATSDLGGQGHTNEKLFF.

V usage is TRBV29-1 and J usage is TRBJ1-1; TRBD1 is a possible D gene (5 bases). Deletions cut 4 bases from V and 1 base from J, with 10 bases between. The CDR3 is made up of 13 amino acids. Germline CDR1 reads SQVTM; CDR2 reads ANQGSEA. The CDR3 loop is CSVGQFENTEAFF. CDR3 nucleotide sequence: TGCAGCGTTGGACAGTTTGAGAACACTGAAGCTTTCTTT.

The chain carries TRBV20-1 and TRBJ2-7; D is unresolved. V was cut by 3 bases and J by 1 base, with 10 bases left in between. The germline gives CDR1 DFQATT, CDR2 SNEGSKA (reference sequence). The CDR3 is made up of 13 amino acids. The CDR3 DNA follows: TGCAGTGCTAGGGAGTGGCTATCCTACGAGCAGTACTTC. The encoded protein is CSAREWLSYEQYF.

The chain joins TRBV11-3 to TRBJ2-3; 7 bases map to TRBD1. The CDR3 runs to 15 residues. With 2 bases clipped from V and 2 bases from J, the junction kept 4 bases outside the gene matches. CDR1 SGHNT and CDR2 YENEEA come from the germline V gene. CDR3 nucleotide sequence: TGTGCCAGCAGCTTATCGGGACAGTCCACAGATACGCAGTATTTT. The encoded protein is CASSLSGQSTDTQYF.

There are many counts of this clonotype. This chain links TRBV5-1 with TRBJ2-1; 7 bases are shared with TRBD2. Germline V CDR1 and CDR2: SGHRS, YFSETQ. The CDR3 is 15 residues long. Trimming cost V 4 bases and J 0 bases; bases outside gene matches: 4. The CDR3 region has the DNA TGCGCCAGCAGCCCCGGGAGGAGCTCCTACAATGAGCAGTTCTTC. Amino acid sequence: CASSPGRSSYNEQFF. The variable domain in full, completed from reference TRBV5-1 and TRBJ2-1, reads KAGVTQTPRYLIKTRGQQVTLSCSPISGHRSVSWYQQTPGQGLQFLFEYFSETQRNKGNFPGRFSGRQFSNSRSEMNVSTLELGDSALYLCASSPGRSSYNEQFFGPGTRLTVL.

This clonotype was counted only a few times. This chain links TRBV20-1 with TRBJ2-7; perhaps TRBD2 as D (5 bases). This CDR3 contains 13 residues. V was shortened by 3 bases and J by 1 base, with 10 bases between the two germline ends. Per the germline V gene, CDR1 is DFQATT and CDR2 is SNEGSKA (reference sequence). The CDR3, as DNA: TGCAGTGCTAGGAATTCGGGGTCCTACGAGCAGTACTTC. Translating it yields CSARNSGSYEQYF.

A few counts support this clonotype. The chain combines TRBV27 with TRBJ2-5; D may match TRBD1 or TRBD2 (6 bases each). The germline V gene encodes CDR1 MNHEY and CDR2 SMNVEV (reference sequence). The germline V and J ends were trimmed by 3 bases and 6 bases, with 17 bases remaining between them. The CDR3 runs 15 residues. CDR3 coding DNA: TGTGCCAGCAGTTTCGGACCGGGGGCGCGGAAGACCCAGTACTTC. The encoded protein is CASSFGPGARKTQYF.

This clonotype turned up a few times. The V and J genes are TRBV29-1 and TRBJ2-1; D uncertain. The CDR3 length is 13 residues. Trimming left V 6 bases short and J 3 bases short, with 12 bases between. The V gene's germline CDR1 is SQVTM and CDR2 ANQGSEA. CDR3 residues: CSVQRANYNEQFF. The CDR3 DNA reads as TGCAGCGTCCAGAGAGCCAACTACAATGAGCAGTTCTTC.

The chain couples TRBV5-1 to TRBJ2-5, with D uncertain. Per germline, CDR1 SGHRS and CDR2 YFSETQ. V lost 2 bases and J lost 1, with 9 bases in between. The CDR3 covers 14 residues. The CDR3: CASSLLKPQETQYF. For the CDR3, the DNA is TGCGCCAGCAGCTTACTAAAACCCCAAGAGACCCAGTACTTC.

There are a few counts of this clonotype. The rearrangement uses TRBV6-5 and TRBJ2-6; no reliable D call. The germline V gene has CDR1 MNHEY and CDR2 SVGAGI. V was pared by 10 bases and J by 1 base, with 5 bases between. This CDR3 is 12 amino acids long. The CDR3 nucleotides are TGTGCCACCTTATCTGGGGCCAACGTCCTGACTTTC. It yields the protein CATLSGANVLTF.

This clonotype was counted at least ten times. J is TRBJ2-3 and V is TRBV5-5; no clear D gene. In germline, CDR1 is SGHKS, CDR2 YYEKEE (reference sequence). CDR3 size: 16 residues. V was trimmed by 0 bases and J by 4 bases, leaving 15 bases between them. This chain's CDR3 is CASSLAEGFVPDTQYF. The DNA for the CDR3 is TGTGCCAGCAGCTTGGCCGAAGGGTTCGTCCCAGATACGCAGTATTTT.

This chain connects TRBV20-1 to TRBJ1-1; 8 bases map to TRBD1. Germline V gene sequence: CDR1 DFQATT, CDR2 SNEGSKA (reference sequence). The CDR3 runs 16 residues. Trimming took 3 bases from V and 0 from J; bases not matched to a gene: 9. The DNA for the CDR3 is TGCAGTGCTAGTCCGGCCAGGGGGCTGATGAACACTGAAGCTTTCTTT. Amino acids: CSASPARGLMNTEAFF.

This sequence joins TRBV5-6 and TRBJ2-1; tentatively, D is TRBD1 (5 bases). This CDR3 contains 14 residues. Deletions cut 0 bases from V and 6 bases from J, with 10 bases between. CDR1 and CDR2 (germline): SGHDT, YYEEEE. The CDR3: CASSLAGQSNEQFF. The DNA for the CDR3 is TGTGCCAGCAGCTTGGCCGGACAATCCAATGAGCAGTTCTTC.

This clonotype occurred a few times. The rearrangement links TRBV20-1 to TRBJ2-1; 10 nucleotides match TRBD2. Germline V gene data show CDR1 as DFQATT and CDR2 as SNEGSKA (reference sequence). The CDR3 spans 13 residues. Trimming cost V 5 bases and J 4 bases; bases outside gene matches: 2. In nucleotides, the CDR3 is TGCAGTGCTCAGACTAGCGGGTACAATGAGCAGTTCTTC. Amino acids: CSAQTSGYNEQFF.